The entry that follows covers one T cell receptor (beta chain) sequence. Its specificity is not known. Germline V CDR1 and CDR2: MDHEN, SYDVKM. CDR3 length: 17 amino acids. J lost 2 bases, V lost 3 bases, and 8 bases had no gene match. Using unique molecular identifiers, the investigators prepared the TCRbeta library. TCRdb reprocessed the PCR reads with MiXCR, giving one entry per CDR3 protein. The sample includes about 98,000 distinct CDR3 sequences, 23% seen only once; the top ten take 20% to 25%. This entry belongs to a study of T-cell reconstitution after alpha-beta-depleted transplantation in children. The study, taken as a whole, reports: Where some patients showed high TCRbeta diversity at day 60, it came from recipient T cells and thymic progenitors that had survived. Expanded clones from the graft, numbering several hundred, reportedly supplied alpha-beta T cells about two months after transplant. By one year post-transplant, T-cell counts and diversity largely arose from T cells that were newly produced.

The TCR sequence derives from a boy aged 2-15 years with acute lymphoblastic leukemia, due to receive a stem cell transplant. Sample: PBMCs, taken before TCRalphabeta/CD19-depleted stem cell transplant. The chain employs TRBV28 and TRBJ1-5, with 9 bases aligning to TRBD1. CDR3 in DNA: TGTGCCAGCAGTTTTACTACAGGGGGCTGGGGCAATCAGCCCCAGCATTTT. It is translated as CASSFTTGGWGNQPQHF.